Below are 23 T cell receptor beta chains sequenced from a single sample in a study of blood T cell repertoires in COVID-19. Some clones are missing from TCRdb's copy, which holds only in-frame ones; the method was immunoSEQ multiplex PCR. The sample holds a few hundred thousand clones, approximately 92% seen once. Sequences were obtained from peripheral blood. The receptors derive from a woman aged 40 to 49 who had recovered from COVID-19.

V and J are TRBV21-1 and TRBJ2-4; the table's D gene call, TRBD1, was not cross checked with the DNA. TRBV21-1 is marked as a pseudogene. This CDR3 region has 11 residues. CDR3 sequence reads: CASSTTGEKYF. As DNA, the CDR3 is TGTGCCAGCAGCACCACAGGGGAGAAGTACTTC.

The V gene is TRBV5-4, the J gene TRBJ1-1; 9 bases fit TRBD1. J gave up 1 base and V 4 bases, and 11 bases lay outside the gene matches. The germline V gene has CDR1 SGHNT and CDR2 YYREEE (reference sequence). The CDR3 length is 17 residues. CDR3 in amino acids: CASSPVPGQGRNTEAFF. The CDR3 DNA sequence: TGTGCCAGCAGCCCCGTCCCGGGACAGGGAAGGAACACTGAAGCTTTCTTT.

This chain's CDR3 is CASSSDKAAYGYTF. The CDR3, as DNA: TGTGCCAGCTCTTCGGACAAAGCAGCCTATGGCTACACCTTC. The chain recombines TRBV18 with TRBJ1-2; D perhaps matches TRBD1 (5 bases). The CDR3 consists of 14 residues. Trimming took off 6 bases at V and 4 bases at J, with 15 bases between the two ends. Germline-derived CDR1 and CDR2 are KGHSH and LQKENI.

This clone was seen only a few times. The rearrangement joins TRBV2 to TRBJ2-3; no clear D. V lost 1 base to trimming and J lost 6 bases, with 11 bases between them. The CDR3 is 14 residues long. CDR1 is SNHLY and CDR2 is FYNNEI in the germline V gene. Here the CDR3 reads CASSEGPDGDTQYF. CDR3 DNA sequence: TGTGCCAGCAGTGAAGGTCCCGACGGGGATACGCAGTATTTT. The entire variable domain, with the rest obtained from reference TRBV2 and TRBJ2-3, is as follows: EPEVTQTPSHQVTQMGQEVILRCVPISNHLYFYWYRQILGQKVEFLVSFYNNEISEKSEIFDDQFSVERPDGSNFTLKIRSTKLEDSAMYFCASSEGPDGDTQYFGPGTRLTVL.

Concerning this clone itself: The sample has other DNA sequences that encode this CDR3 too. The chain couples TRBV18 to TRBJ2-5; D might be TRBD2 (5 bases). From germline, CDR1 is KGHSH and CDR2 LQKENI. Trimming pared 3 bases from V and 5 bases from J, leaving 7 bases between. This CDR3 has 12 amino acids. The CDR3 nucleotides are TGTGCCAGCTCACCGAGGGAGGAGACCCAGTACTTC. Translation: CASSPREETQYF.

The J gene is TRBJ1-4, the V gene TRBV11-2; D is perhaps TRBD1 (5 bases). This CDR3 comprises 16 residues. Deletions cut 1 base from V and 8 bases from J, with 17 bases between. CDR1 is SGHAT, CDR2 FQNNGV, per germline. CDR3 amino acids: CASSLVSGVYGEKLFF. In DNA, the CDR3 is TGTGCCAGCAGCTTAGTTTCGGGGGTCTATGGCGAAAAACTGTTTTTT.

This clone was counted between two and nine times. CDR3: CASSISGGTEAFF. CDR3 DNA: TGTGCCAGCAGTATATCAGGGGGCACTGAAGCTTTCTTT. V is TRBV2 and J is TRBJ1-1; 7 bases map to TRBD1. The germline CDR1 and CDR2 sequences are SNHLY and FYNNEI. The junction had 4 bases not matched to a gene; V was cut back by 5 bases and J by 4 bases. There are 13 residues in the CDR3.

Here the CDR3 reads CASSGRTGWKVVGNTIYF. The CDR3 nucleotides are TGTGCCAGCAGCGGTCGGACAGGGTGGAAAGTAGTTGGAAACACCATATATTTT. V usage is TRBV13 and J usage is TRBJ1-3; 8 positions agree with TRBD1. CDR3 length: 18 amino acids. V dropped 5 bases and J dropped 3; count of bases not matched to a gene: 15. CDR1 is PRHDT, CDR2 FYEKMQ, per germline (reference sequence).

The genes are TRBV4-1 and TRBJ1-4; the match to TRBD1 covers 7 bases. Germline trimming cut 0 bases from V and 0 bases from J; bases unmatched to any gene: 4. The length of the CDR3 is 17 residues. From germline, CDR1 is MGHRA and CDR2 YSYEKL. The CDR3 sequence: CASSQDEGAATNEKLFF. The CDR3 bases are TGCGCCAGCAGCCAAGATGAGGGGGCTGCAACTAATGAAAAACTGTTTTTT.

This sequence joins TRBV27 and TRBJ1-4; D gene uncertain. V lost 3 bases, J lost 11 bases, and 16 bases lay in between. CDR1 and CDR2 (germline): MNHEY, SMNVEV (reference sequence). The CDR3 totals 14 residues. CDR3 bases: TGTGCCAGCAGTTTGACTGGCACGCCGAGGAAACTGTTTTTT. As protein: CASSLTGTPRKLFF.

The rearrangement links TRBV21-1 to TRBJ2-7; the tabulated D call, TRBD1, remains unverified against the DNA. TRBV21-1 is given as a pseudogene. This CDR3 is 18 amino acids long. The CDR3 nucleotides are TGTGCCAGCCGGAGCGATGGGACAGGGGGGATGCGGCAATACGAGCAGTACGTC. It is translated as CASRSDGTGGMRQYEQYV.

This clone came up once. An end of the junction does not agree with germline; a read error may underlie this. The rearrangement uses TRBV5-8 and TRBJ2-1; D is unclear. Germline-derived CDR1 and CDR2 are SGHTS and YDEGEE. This CDR3 comprises 17 residues. CDR3 nucleotides: TGTGCCAGCAGCGGTGTCCCCGGCCGACTCTCCAACAATGAGCAGTTCTTC. Translating gives CASSGVPGRLSNNEQFF.

The chain uses TRBV13 and TRBJ2-5, with a weak D call TRBD1 (6 bases). Trimming removed 3 bases from V and 1 base from J, with 6 bases in between. CDR3 size: 13 residues. Germline V gene data show CDR1 as PRHDT and CDR2 as FYEKMQ (reference sequence). The CDR3 is CASSLGAQETQYF. The CDR3 DNA reads as TGTGCCAGCAGCTTGGGGGCCCAAGAGACCCAGTACTTC.

V and J are TRBV6-6 and TRBJ1-1; no clear D gene. The germline V gene has CDR1 MNHNY and CDR2 SVGAGI (reference sequence). Between the trimmed V and J ends, which lost 5 bases and 4 bases, there was a span of 14 bases. The CDR3 length is 14 residues. The CDR3 spells CASSLLGEGTEAFF. The CDR3 DNA follows: TGTGCCAGCAGTCTTCTTGGGGAGGGCACTGAAGCTTTCTTT.

The chain links TRBV4-2 to TRBJ1-1; maybe TRBD1 (6 bases). Trimming removed 0 bases at V and 1 base at J, with 9 bases between. The CDR3 runs 15 residues. CDR1 and CDR2 (germline): LGHNA, YNFKEQ. CDR3 region: CASSQDLQGNTEAFF. The CDR3 coding sequence is TGTGCCAGCAGCCAAGATTTACAGGGGAACACTGAAGCTTTCTTT.

This clone was seen more than once but under ten times. This chain joins TRBV10-1 and TRBJ2-2; D may be TRBD2 (5 bases). The V gene lost 0 bases and the J gene lost 5 bases, with 10 bases spanning the gap. This CDR3 has 15 residues. Germline lookup yields CDR1 WNHNN and CDR2 SYGVQD (reference sequence). The CDR3 bases are TGCGCCAGCAGTGAGTCTACGGGGTTAACCGGGGAGCTGTTTTTT. Translation gives CASSESTGLTGELFF.

The CDR3 nucleotides read TGTGCCAGCAGCTTACAGGTCATTAACACTGAAGCTTTCTTT. It encodes CASSLQVINTEAFF. The chain uses TRBV7-9 and TRBJ1-1; no reliable D call. Trimming took off 2 bases at V and 2 bases at J, with 9 bases between the two ends. CDR1 is SEHNR and CDR2 is FQNEAQ in the germline V gene (reference sequence). The CDR3 runs to 14 residues.

The CDR3 loop is CASSNQNYGYTF. As DNA, the CDR3 is TGTGCCAGTAGTAACCAGAACTATGGCTACACCTTC. The V and J genes are TRBV19 and TRBJ1-2; D unclear. In germline, CDR1 is LNHDA, CDR2 SQIVND (reference sequence). Trimming removed 4 bases at V and 2 bases at J, with 5 bases between. This CDR3 has 12 amino acids. Looking up the rest from reference TRBV19 and TRBJ1-2 gives the full variable domain: DGGITQSPKYLFRKEGQNVTLSCEQNLNHDAMYWYRQDPGQGLRLIYYSQIVNDFQKGDIAEGYSVSREKKESFPLTVTSAQKNPTAFYLCASSNQNYGYTFGSGTRLTVV.

The genes are TRBV27 and TRBJ2-5; 7 nucleotides line up with TRBD2. V was clipped by 5 bases and J by 4 bases; unmatched bases: 7. Germline V gene data show CDR1 as MNHEY and CDR2 as SMNVEV (reference sequence). The CDR3 loop spans 14 amino acids. The CDR3 loop reads CASSGGRAGETQYF. The CDR3 bases are TGTGCCAGCAGTGGGGGGAGGGCTGGAGAGACCCAGTACTTC.

This clone appeared a single time. The chain links TRBV15 to TRBJ1-2; 8 nucleotides align to TRBD1. The germline V gene encodes CDR1 LNHNV and CDR2 YYDKDF (reference sequence). Germline trimming cut 5 bases from V and 4 bases from J; bases unmatched to any gene: 9. The CDR3 length is 15 residues. CDR3 sequence: CATSSPGQAFYGYTF. DNA of the CDR3: TGTGCCACCAGCTCACCGGGACAGGCTTTCTATGGCTACACCTTC.

This clone appeared once. The chain links TRBV6-5 to TRBJ1-1; 9 nucleotides align to TRBD1. Germline CDR1 reads MNHEY; CDR2 reads SVGAGI. V lost 8 bases and J lost 11; bases outside the gene matches: 15. This CDR3 has 14 amino acids. Here the CDR3 reads CASLDPTWTGEAFF. In DNA form, the CDR3 reads TGTGCCAGCCTGGATCCCACCTGGACAGGGGAGGCTTTCTTT.

This sequence joins TRBV5-1 and TRBJ2-1; 11 positions agree with TRBD2. Trimming removed 4 bases from V and 6 bases from J; junction bases left unmatched: 9. The CDR3 has 16 amino acids. Germline V gene lookup returns CDR1 SGHRS and CDR2 YFSETQ. The CDR3 bases are TGCGCCAGCAGCCGATTCACTAGCGGGAGAGCCAATGAGCAGTTCTTC. Protein sequence: CASSRFTSGRANEQFF.

The chain is built from TRBV19 and TRBJ1-2, with 7 bases aligning to TRBD1. CDR1 is LNHDA and CDR2 is SQIVND in the germline V gene (reference sequence). This CDR3 spans 15 amino acids. V lost 3 bases, J lost 5 bases, and 9 bases stayed unmatched. The CDR3 spells CASSIDPEGAYGYTF. In DNA form, the CDR3 reads TGTGCCAGTAGTATTGATCCGGAGGGGGCGTATGGCTACACCTTC.